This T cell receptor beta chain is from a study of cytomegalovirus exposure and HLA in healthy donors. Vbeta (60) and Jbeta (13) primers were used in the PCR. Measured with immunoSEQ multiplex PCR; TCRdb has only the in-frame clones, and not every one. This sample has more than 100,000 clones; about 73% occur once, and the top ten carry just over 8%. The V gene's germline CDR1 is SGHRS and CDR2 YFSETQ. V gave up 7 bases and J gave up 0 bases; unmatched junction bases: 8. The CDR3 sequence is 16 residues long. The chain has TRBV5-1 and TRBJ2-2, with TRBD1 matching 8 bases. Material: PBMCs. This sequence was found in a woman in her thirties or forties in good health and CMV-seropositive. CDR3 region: CASGRTGTANTGELFF. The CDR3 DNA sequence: TGCGCCAGCGGGAGGACAGGGACCGCGAACACCGGGGAGCTGTTTTTT. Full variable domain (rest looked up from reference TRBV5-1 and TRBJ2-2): KAGVTQTPRYLIKTRGQQVTLSCSPISGHRSVSWYQQTPGQGLQFLFEYFSETQRNKGNFPGRFSGRQFSNSRSEMNVSTLELGDSALYLCASGRTGTANTGELFFGEGSRLTVL.